These 25 T cell receptor beta chains were all obtained from the same sample, sequenced in a study of OX40 agonist ivuxolimab in advanced cancers. Assay used: immunoSEQ multiplex PCR; TCRdb lists only in-frame clones, some missing. This table has about 73,000 clones, approximately 90% appearing once. Here the sequenced sample was CD4+ or CD8+ T cells sorted from blood, taken in a trial of the OX40 agonist ivuxolimab. The origin of the receptors is an adult with an advanced solid tumor such as melanoma, head and neck, liver or kidney cancer.

The DNA for the CDR3 is TGCGCCAGCAGTTCAGGAGCCATGAACACTGAAGCTTTCTTT. Translating it yields CASSSGAMNTEAFF. The chain joins TRBV5-1 to TRBJ1-1; D not resolved. Trimming removed 5 bases from V and 0 bases from J, with 11 bases in between. The CDR3 is 14 residues long. Germline V gene lookup returns CDR1 SGHRS and CDR2 YFSETQ. The full variable domain, with the rest looked up from reference TRBV5-1 and TRBJ1-1, is KAGVTQTPRYLIKTRGQQVTLSCSPISGHRSVSWYQQTPGQGLQFLFEYFSETQRNKGNFPGRFSGRQFSNSRSEMNVSTLELGDSALYLCASSSGAMNTEAFFGQGTRLTVV.

J is TRBJ2-1 and V is TRBV28; possible D gene TRBD2, 6 bases. In germline, CDR1 is MDHEN, CDR2 SYDVKM. The CDR3 has 14 amino acids. The V end lost 3 bases, the J end lost 8 bases, and 14 bases lay between the germline ends. The CDR3 DNA is TGTGCCAGCAGTTTTGTGGGGGGTAGGGATGAGCAGTTCTTC. Protein: CASSFVGGRDEQFF.

The chain employs TRBV7-9 and TRBJ1-5; no definite D call. Deletions cut 0 bases from V and 7 bases from J, with 7 bases between. The CDR3 runs to 13 residues. Germline lookup yields CDR1 SEHNR and CDR2 FQNEAQ (reference sequence). The CDR3 bases are TGTGCCAGCAGCTTAGCGGTGGGGCAGCCCCAGCATTTT. Translated, it gives CASSLAVGQPQHF.

This chain uses TRBV4-1 with TRBJ2-5, with TRBD2 matching over 7 bases. With V trimmed by 3 bases and J by 3 bases, 4 bases remained unmatched. Germline V gives CDR1 MGHRA, CDR2 YSYEKL. This CDR3 region has 14 residues. The CDR3 coding sequence is TGCGCCAGCAGCCAGAGCGGGACGGAAGAGACCCAGTACTTC. Protein: CASSQSGTEETQYF.

The V gene is TRBV5-1, the J gene TRBJ2-1; D remains ambiguous. This CDR3 is 13 amino acids long. Germline V CDR1 and CDR2: SGHRS, YFSETQ. Trimming cost V 2 bases and J 9 bases, with 12 bases left between them. Written as DNA, the CDR3 is TGCGCCAGCAGCTTATTCAAAAAGGGTGAGCAGTTCTTC. Protein: CASSLFKKGEQFF.

The V and J genes are TRBV5-4 and TRBJ2-3, with a tentative D call TRBD2 (5 bases). This CDR3 is 15 amino acids long. CDR1 is SGHNT and CDR2 is YYREEE in the germline V gene (reference sequence). The ends were cut back, 0 bases at V and 4 bases at J, with 12 bases in the middle. The CDR3 region is CASSLEEGAADTQYF. In DNA form, the CDR3 reads TGTGCCAGCAGCTTGGAGGAAGGAGCGGCAGATACGCAGTATTTT. Full variable domain (remainder filled in from reference TRBV5-4 and TRBJ2-3): ETGVTQSPTHLIKTRGQQVTLRCSSQSGHNTVSWYQQALGQGPQFIFQYYREEENGRGNFPPRFSGLQFPNYSSELNVNALELDDSALYLCASSLEEGAADTQYFGPGTRLTVL.

The chain recombines TRBV10-3 with TRBJ2-1, with TRBD2 matching 9 bases. Losses at the gene ends were 3 bases for V and 8 bases for J; bases not matched to a gene: 11. This CDR3 contains 16 residues. Germline CDR1 is ENHRY and CDR2 is SYGVKD. CDR3 in DNA: TGTGCCATCAGTGACGTTTGGACTAGCGTTGTGGATGAGCAGTTCTTC. Its translation is CAISDVWTSVVDEQFF.

By share, this clone counts as medium-sized (0.01 to 0.1%). This chain joins TRBV6-6 and TRBJ1-2; D possibly corresponds to TRBD1 (5 bases). The germline V gene encodes CDR1 MNHNY and CDR2 SVGAGI (reference sequence). This CDR3 contains 16 residues. V gave up 5 bases and J gave up 4 bases, with 20 bases separating them. The chain's CDR3 is CASSPPAGAGIYGYTF. For the CDR3, the DNA is TGTGCCAGCAGTCCCCCCGCTGGGGCAGGGATCTATGGCTACACCTTC.

V usage is TRBV10-3 and J usage is TRBJ2-1; D may match TRBD1 or TRBD2 (5 bases each). The CDR3 is 13 amino acids. Trimming stripped 5 bases from V and 5 bases from J, with 10 bases between. Germline V lookup: CDR1 ENHRY, CDR2 SYGVKD. The chain's CDR3 is CAISWDGNNEQFF. In DNA, the CDR3 is TGTGCCATCAGTTGGGACGGGAACAATGAGCAGTTCTTC.

V gene TRBV5-1 combines with J gene TRBJ2-2; 8 bases agree with TRBD2. The trim removed 2 bases at V and 5 bases at J, leaving 8 bases unmatched. Germline CDR1 reads SGHRS; CDR2 reads YFSETQ. The length of the CDR3 is 16 residues. The CDR3 spells CASSLLGGRSTGELFF. CDR3 bases: TGCGCCAGCAGCTTACTGGGCGGGAGGTCAACCGGGGAGCTGTTTTTT. Supplemented by reference TRBV5-1 and TRBJ2-2, the full variable domain reads KAGVTQTPRYLIKTRGQQVTLSCSPISGHRSVSWYQQTPGQGLQFLFEYFSETQRNKGNFPGRFSGRQFSNSRSEMNVSTLELGDSALYLCASSLLGGRSTGELFFGEGSRLTVL.

The chain has TRBV7-2 and TRBJ1-2; weak D call: TRBD1 (5 bases). Trimming removed 1 base from V and 4 bases from J, with 10 bases in between. Germline lookup yields CDR1 SGHTA and CDR2 FQGNSA. The length of the CDR3 is 14 residues. In DNA form, the CDR3 reads TGTGCCAGCAGCTTAGATGGGGGTGGCTATGGCTACACCTTC. Amino acids: CASSLDGGGYGYTF.

This chain uses TRBV11-2 with TRBJ2-1; no clear D. The CDR3 is 15 amino acids. V was pared by 2 bases and J by 4 bases, with 12 bases between. Germline V lookup: CDR1 SGHAT, CDR2 FQNNGV. DNA of the CDR3: TGTGCCAGCAGCTTAATGGCAGGAGATTACAATGAGCAGTTCTTC. Its translation: CASSLMAGDYNEQFF.

This clone was counted between two and nine times. This chain links TRBV19 with TRBJ1-1; 7 bases line up with TRBD1. The V gene end was trimmed by 6 bases and the J gene end by 11 bases; junction bases not matched to a gene: 12. Germline CDR1 is LNHDA and CDR2 is SQIVND (reference sequence). CDR3 length: 13 amino acids. The DNA for the CDR3 is TGTGCCAGTAGCCAGAGTGGGGACAGAGCCGCTTTCTTT. Its protein product is CASSQSGDRAAFF.

The gene calls are TRBV7-9 and TRBJ2-1; D uncertain. The CDR3 is 15 residues long. CDR1 SEHNR and CDR2 FQNEAQ come from the germline V gene (reference sequence). Deletions cut 0 bases from V and 6 bases from J, with 12 bases between. CDR3 bases: TGTGCCAGCAGCTTAGCGACGGGTTGGAGCAATGAGCAGTTCTTC. Its translation is CASSLATGWSNEQFF.

The rearrangement joins TRBV2 to TRBJ2-5; D is unclear. CDR3 length: 16 amino acids. The V end was cut by 5 bases, the J end by 4 bases, with 20 bases between. CDR1 SNHLY and CDR2 FYNNEI come from the germline V gene. CDR3 DNA sequence: TGTGCCAGCAGTCTTTCTCGGACCCTTGACGGAGAGACCCAGTACTTC. Translating it yields CASSLSRTLDGETQYF.

For this clone: Other DNA sequences in this specimen translate into the identical CDR3. The CDR3 loop is CASSVEENTEAFF. For the CDR3, the DNA is TGTGCCAGCAGCGTAGAAGAGAACACTGAAGCTTTCTTT. The rearrangement uses TRBV9 and TRBJ1-1, with D hard to call. The CDR3 totals 13 residues. From germline, CDR1 is SGDLS and CDR2 YYNGEE. Trimming removed 0 bases at V and 1 base at J, with 4 bases between.

This chain connects TRBV5-1 to TRBJ2-1, with D unresolved. Trimming took 1 base from V and 3 from J, leaving 11 bases between them. This CDR3 is built from 15 residues. Germline CDR1 is SGHRS and CDR2 is YFSETQ. This chain's CDR3 is CASSLLSRVYNEQFF. The CDR3 nucleotides read TGCGCCAGCAGCTTGTTATCTAGAGTCTACAATGAGCAGTTCTTC.

The rearrangement links TRBV11-3 to TRBJ1-3; D gene ambiguous. This CDR3 spans 13 amino acids. Germline V gene sequence: CDR1 SGHNT, CDR2 YENEEA. Between the trimmed V and J ends, which lost 2 bases and 4 bases, there was a span of 6 bases. The CDR3 coding sequence is TGTGCCAGCAGCTTATCGAGAGGAAACACCATATATTTT. It is translated as CASSLSRGNTIYF.

V usage is TRBV27 and J usage is TRBJ1-2, with no clear D. V was pared by 5 bases and J by 4 bases, with 11 bases between. Looked up from germline, CDR1 is MNHEY and CDR2 is SMNVEV (reference sequence). This CDR3 comprises 13 residues. This chain's CDR3 is CASSRGISYGYTF. Written as DNA, the CDR3 is TGTGCCAGCAGTCGTGGGATTTCCTATGGCTACACCTTC.

The CDR3 loop reads CASSGSYGYTF. The CDR3 DNA is TGTGCCAGCAGTGGGTCCTATGGCTACACCTTC. The rearrangement links TRBV2 to TRBJ1-2; D is uncertain. Deletions cut 4 bases from V and 4 bases from J, with 4 bases between. Per germline, CDR1 SNHLY and CDR2 FYNNEI. The CDR3 extends over 11 amino acids.

The V call is TRBV5-1, the J call TRBJ1-4; 10 nucleotides agree with TRBD1. From germline, CDR1 is SGHRS and CDR2 YFSETQ. With V trimmed by 2 bases and J by 8 bases, 12 bases remained unmatched. The CDR3 is 17 residues long. CDR3 region: CASSFQDRGKSGEKLFF. The CDR3 nucleotides are TGCGCCAGCAGCTTCCAGGACAGGGGGAAGAGTGGAGAAAAACTGTTTTTT.

The chain recombines TRBV5-1 with TRBJ2-5, with a weak D call TRBD2 (5 bases). V lost 0 bases and J 5 bases, leaving 14 bases between the germline ends. Germline CDR1 SGHRS, CDR2 YFSETQ. The CDR3 has 15 amino acids. CDR3 coding DNA: TGCGCCAGCAGCTTGGAATGGGAGAAGGGTGAGACCCAGTACTTC. This translates into CASSLEWEKGETQYF.

The chain couples TRBV11-2 to TRBJ2-5; D is uncertain. Looked up from germline, CDR1 is SGHAT and CDR2 is FQNNGV. CDR3 length: 12 residues. Trimming pared 5 bases from V and 9 bases from J, leaving 13 bases between. CDR3 protein: CASSSLGWAQYF. CDR3 coding DNA: TGTGCCAGCAGCAGTTTGGGTTGGGCCCAGTACTTC.

The chain recombines TRBV11-2 with TRBJ2-2, with TRBD2 identical over 13 bases. The germline V gene encodes CDR1 SGHAT and CDR2 FQNNGV. With V trimmed by 5 bases and J by 7 bases, 4 bases remained unmatched. This CDR3 spans 15 amino acids. The CDR3 coding sequence is TGTGCCAGCAGCCCAGGACTAGCGGGAGACGGGGAGCTGTTTTTT. Translating it yields CASSPGLAGDGELFF.

This chain joins TRBV4-2 and TRBJ2-7, with 8 bases matching TRBD2. The germline V gene has CDR1 LGHNA and CDR2 YNFKEQ. The V and J ends lost 1 base and 4 bases, in that order; junction bases with no gene match: 6. The CDR3 spans 15 residues. CDR3 residues: CASSQGASGSYEQYF. The CDR3 nucleotides are TGTGCCAGCAGCCAAGGGGCAAGCGGGAGTTACGAGCAGTACTTC.